One and the same sample provided the 30 T cell receptor beta chains below, sequenced in a study of blood T cell repertoires in COVID-19. Profiled with immunoSEQ multiplex PCR; TCRdb holds only in-frame clones, not every one. Among just over 650,000 clones listed, about nine tenths were seen once. Material: peripheral blood. Receptors were obtained from a young woman with acute or convalescent COVID-19.

V gene TRBV11-2 combines with J gene TRBJ2-7; 10 bases map to TRBD1. The CDR3 runs to 16 residues. CDR1 and CDR2 from the germline V gene are SGHAT and FQNNGV. V shed 5 bases, J shed 2 bases, and the junction held 9 bases outside the gene matches. As DNA, the CDR3 is TGTGCCAGCAGCCCCACCGGGACAGGGGCCCCCTACGAGCAGTACTTC. It encodes CASSPTGTGAPYEQYF.

The V call is TRBV6-2 or TRBV6-3, the J call TRBJ1-6, with D unresolved. Trimming removed 6 bases from V and 10 bases from J, with 13 bases in between. The V gene's germline CDR1 is MNHEY and CDR2 SVGEGT. The CDR3 is made up of 13 amino acids. CDR3 nucleotide sequence: TGTGCCAGCAGCCGGGCCAGCAGGTCACCCCTCCACTTT. Protein product: CASSRASRSPLHF.

The chain is built from TRBV5-4 and TRBJ2-1; 11 bases line up with TRBD2. Germline V gene data show CDR1 as SGHNT and CDR2 as YYREEE (reference sequence). V trimming: 6 bases; J trimming: 5 bases; junction bases outside the gene matches: 13. The CDR3 sequence is 17 residues long. The CDR3 reads CASNIFPGLAVDNEQFF. In DNA form, the CDR3 reads TGTGCCAGCAACATATTTCCGGGACTAGCGGTGGACAATGAGCAGTTCTTC.

The chain carries TRBV4-1 and TRBJ1-2, with 7 positions matching TRBD1. From germline, CDR1 is MGHRA and CDR2 YSYEKL. The CDR3 consists of 14 residues. Unmatched junction bases numbered 7, after V lost 6 bases and J lost 3 bases. The CDR3 sequence is CASRRPGQYYGYTF. Written as DNA, the CDR3 is TGCGCCAGCAGACGGCCGGGACAGTACTATGGCTACACCTTC.

The chain has TRBV7-7 and TRBJ1-3; weak D call: TRBD1 (6 bases). Trimming stripped 4 bases from V and 2 bases from J, with 6 bases between. CDR3 length: 13 residues. The germline CDR1 and CDR2 sequences are SSHAT and FNYEAQ (reference sequence). The CDR3 sequence is CASSSGAGNTIYF. The DNA of the CDR3 is TGTGCCAGCAGCTCAGGGGCTGGAAACACCATATATTTT.

The chain has TRBV11-3 and TRBJ2-3; 8 bases agree with TRBD1. Per the germline V gene, CDR1 is SGHNT and CDR2 is YENEEA. The junction had 8 bases not matched to a gene; V was cut back by 5 bases and J by 7 bases. The CDR3 sequence is 14 residues long. Here the CDR3 DNA reads TGTGCCAGCAGCGGGGGGACAGGCTACCATACGCAGTATTTT. Encoded protein: CASSGGTGYHTQYF.

The gene calls are TRBV7-9 and TRBJ1-2; possible D gene TRBD1, 5 bases. Trimming pared 8 bases from V and 6 bases from J, leaving 13 bases between. Germline V CDR1 and CDR2: SEHNR, FQNEAQ (reference sequence). The CDR3 loop spans 12 amino acids. The CDR3, as DNA: TGTGCCAGCTCCCCGCCAGGGCATGGCTACACCTTC. Its protein is CASSPPGHGYTF. Complete variable domain (other parts from reference TRBV7-9 and TRBJ1-2): DTGVSQNPRHKITKRGQNVTFRCDPISEHNRLYWYRQTLGQGPEFLTYFQNEAQLEKSRLLSDRFSAERPKGSFSTLEIQRTEQGDSAMYLCASSPPGHGYTFGSGTRLTVV.

V and J are TRBV29-1 and TRBJ2-2; a possible D gene is TRBD1 (6 bases). Germline V lookup: CDR1 SQVTM, CDR2 ANQGSEA. The ends were cut back, 4 bases at V and 3 bases at J, with 15 bases in the middle. This CDR3 has 15 amino acids. The CDR3 is CSVGLGRGHTGELFF. CDR3 sequence (DNA): TGCAGCGTTGGTCTGGGCAGGGGTCACACCGGGGAGCTGTTTTTT.

The rearrangement joins TRBV5-4 to TRBJ2-3; TRBD2 agrees at 11 bases. CDR3 length equals 16 residues. V was pared by 4 bases and J by 3 bases, with 7 bases of the junction left unmatched. Germline assignment: CDR1 SGHNT and CDR2 YYREEE (reference sequence). The CDR3 reads CASSLAGGRVTDTQYF. DNA of the CDR3: TGTGCCAGCAGCCTAGCGGGGGGTAGGGTAACAGATACGCAGTATTTT.

V usage is TRBV6-5 and J usage is TRBJ2-7; 8 bases are shared with TRBD1. Germline V CDR1 and CDR2: MNHEY, SVGAGI. V was clipped by 8 bases and J by 6 bases; unmatched bases: 9. The CDR3 extends over 13 amino acids. The CDR3 nucleotides are TGTGCCAGCCGCCGACAGGGGTTGAGCGAGCAGTACTTC. Amino acids: CASRRQGLSEQYF.

The V call is TRBV6-5, the J call TRBJ1-1; 7 nucleotides match TRBD1. CDR3 length equals 12 residues. CDR1 is MNHEY and CDR2 is SVGAGI in the germline V gene. V shed 5 bases, J shed 12 bases, and the junction held 9 bases outside the gene matches. The CDR3 protein is CASSQPGQLSFF. The CDR3 DNA is TGTGCCAGCAGTCAACCGGGACAGCTCTCTTTCTTT.

The chain is built from TRBV5-1 and TRBJ2-3; 10 nucleotides match TRBD2. The CDR3 spans 16 residues. J gave up 1 base and V 4 bases, and 6 bases lay outside the gene matches. CDR1 SGHRS and CDR2 YFSETQ come from the germline V gene. The CDR3 spells CASSPPGTSGTDTQYF. The DNA of the CDR3 is TGCGCCAGCAGCCCACCCGGGACTAGCGGCACAGATACGCAGTATTTT.

The V call is TRBV9, the J call TRBJ1-2; D ambiguous. CDR1 is SGDLS and CDR2 is YYNGEE in the germline V gene. The CDR3 spans 15 residues. Trimming cost V 0 bases and J 1 base, with 10 bases left between them. The CDR3 DNA follows: TGTGCCAGCAGCGTAGCACAAGAGGTTAACTATGGCTACACCTTC. Translated, it gives CASSVAQEVNYGYTF. The whole variable domain, remainder taken from reference TRBV9 and TRBJ1-2, is DSGVTQTPKHLITATGQRVTLRCSPRSGDLSVYWYQQSLDQGLQFLIQYYNGEERAKGNILERFSAQQFPDLHSELNLSSLELGDSALYFCASSVAQEVNYGYTFGSGTRLTVV.

The CDR3 DNA follows: TGTGCCAGCAGCTTTTCTACAGGGGATCGAGGCGACGAGCAGTACTTC. This translates into CASSFSTGDRGDEQYF. V is TRBV7-6 and J is TRBJ2-7, with 7 bases that match TRBD1. With V trimmed by 3 bases and J by 5 bases, 13 bases remained unmatched. The CDR3 is made up of 16 amino acids. The germline V gene has CDR1 SGHVS and CDR2 FNYEAQ. Full variable domain (outside the CDR3, taken from reference TRBV7-6 and TRBJ2-7): GAGVSQSPRYKVTKRGQDVALRCDPISGHVSLYWYRQALGQGPEFLTYFNYEAQQDKSGLPNDRFSAERPEGSISTLTIQRTEQRDSAMYRCASSFSTGDRGDEQYFGPGTRLTVT.

The V call is TRBV5-1, the J call TRBJ2-3, with a tentative D call TRBD2 (6 bases). V lost 2 bases, J lost 8 bases, and 21 bases lay in between. CDR3 length equals 16 residues. Germline values: CDR1 SGHRS, CDR2 YFSETQ. The CDR3 bases are TGCGCCAGCAGCTTTTCTGGCGCGGGGTCCGGGGGTACGCAGTATTTT. Translating gives CASSFSGAGSGGTQYF.

This clone has more than one count but fewer than ten. The gene calls are TRBV18 and TRBJ2-5; D unresolved. Germline V gene sequence: CDR1 KGHSH, CDR2 LQKENI. CDR3 size: 12 residues. V was trimmed by 5 bases and J by 5 bases, leaving 9 bases between them. The CDR3 reads CASSAKRETQYF. CDR3 bases: TGTGCCAGCTCAGCGAAGAGGGAGACCCAGTACTTC. The variable domain in full, completed from reference TRBV18 and TRBJ2-5, reads NAGVMQNPRHLVRRRGQEARLRCSPMKGHSHVYWYRQLPEEGLKFMVYLQKENIIDESGMPKERFSAEFPKEGPSILRIQQVVRGDSAAYFCASSAKRETQYFGPGTRLLVL.

The V and J genes are TRBV6-1 and TRBJ1-6, with 7 bases fitting TRBD1. The junction had 21 bases not matched to a gene; V was cut back by 4 bases and J by 9 bases. CDR1 is MNHNS and CDR2 is SASEGT in the germline V gene. CDR3 length: 19 residues. The CDR3 loop reads CASSAPIGLTGTRGSPLHF. DNA for the CDR3: TGTGCCAGCAGTGCCCCAATCGGACTGACAGGGACCCGGGGTTCACCCCTCCACTTT.

The chain is built from TRBV7-2 and TRBJ2-3, with unresolved D. There are 15 residues in the CDR3. Germline V CDR1 and CDR2: SGHTA, FQGNSA. The V and J ends lost 3 bases and 3 bases respectively, with 13 bases between them. CDR3 in DNA: TGTGCCAGCAGCTTGTTGACTCGATCTACAGATACGCAGTATTTT. The encoded protein is CASSLLTRSTDTQYF.

This clone was observed a handful of times. The chain joins TRBV5-4 to TRBJ1-1; no clear D gene. The CDR3 totals 14 residues. The germline V gene has CDR1 SGHNT and CDR2 YYREEE (reference sequence). Trimming stripped 5 bases from V and 4 bases from J, with 15 bases between. Here the CDR3 DNA reads TGTGCCAGCAGGGAAAGGGTAGGAGGCACTGAAGCTTTCTTT. Its translation is CASRERVGGTEAFF.

J is TRBJ2-7 and V is TRBV5-6; 10 bases align to TRBD1. The CDR3 sequence is 14 residues long. The trim removed 5 bases at V and 4 bases at J, leaving 6 bases unmatched. CDR1 is SGHDT and CDR2 is YYEEEE in the germline V gene. In DNA, the CDR3 is TGTGCCAGCAGGGAGGGACAGGGGTCTTACGAGCAGTACTTC. As protein: CASREGQGSYEQYF.

This sequence joins TRBV5-6 and TRBJ1-2, with D unresolved. V was trimmed by 4 bases and J by 8 bases, leaving 9 bases between them. This CDR3 region has 11 residues. Germline CDR1 and CDR2: SGHDT and YYEEEE. The CDR3 DNA follows: TGTGCCAGCAGCCGGTTCCCAGGCTACACCTTC. The encoded protein is CASSRFPGYTF.

CDR3 nucleotide sequence: TGTGCCACCAGTGATCCACGGACAGAAAGGAACACCATATATTTT. Its translation is CATSDPRTERNTIYF. J is TRBJ1-3 and V is TRBV24-1; a weak D match, TRBD1 (6 bases). Germline V gene data show CDR1 as KGHDR and CDR2 as SFDVKD. Between the trimmed V and J ends, which lost 3 bases and 7 bases, there was a span of 15 bases. The CDR3 contains 15 residues.

The J gene is TRBJ1-2, the V gene TRBV2; the match to TRBD1 covers 7 bases. This CDR3 is built from 12 residues. From germline, CDR1 is SNHLY and CDR2 FYNNEI. Germline trimming cut 6 bases from V and 8 bases from J; bases unmatched to any gene: 6. The CDR3 DNA reads TGTGCCAGCAGCGCGACAGGGACGGGCTACACCTTC. Its translation: CASSATGTGYTF.

The chain is built from TRBV19 and TRBJ1-6, with 10 bases aligning to TRBD1. Germline V lookup: CDR1 LNHDA, CDR2 SQIVND (reference sequence). The CDR3 runs 16 residues. The trim removed 5 bases at V and 14 bases at J, leaving 15 bases unmatched. The CDR3 loop is CASSAGQGPGDVTLHF. CDR3 in DNA: TGTGCCAGTAGTGCGGGACAGGGGCCTGGGGATGTCACCCTCCACTTT.

The rearrangement joins TRBV6-5 to TRBJ1-5; a weak D match, TRBD1 (5 bases). The CDR3 spans 14 residues. CDR1 MNHEY and CDR2 SVGAGI come from the germline V gene. Trimming took 6 bases from V and 9 from J, leaving 18 bases between them. The CDR3 nucleotides are TGTGCCAGCAGCCAAGACAGCCTGGTTGGGCCCCAGCATTTT. It specifies CASSQDSLVGPQHF.

This clone was counted a single time. The rearrangement joins TRBV4-1 to TRBJ1-2; D gene ambiguous. The CDR3 totals 15 residues. The germline V and J ends were trimmed by 0 bases and 7 bases, with 15 bases remaining between them. Per germline, CDR1 MGHRA and CDR2 YSYEKL. The CDR3 protein is CASSQDSVLPSGYTF. CDR3 nucleotide sequence: TGCGCCAGCAGCCAAGATTCCGTCTTGCCGAGTGGCTACACCTTC.

The rearrangement joins TRBV5-1 to TRBJ1-4, with a tentative D call TRBD1 (5 bases). This CDR3 is 15 amino acids long. Germline CDR1 SGHRS, CDR2 YFSETQ. V lost 2 bases, J lost 5 bases, and 13 bases lay in between. The CDR3 protein is CASSLRAGLNEKLFF. The CDR3 region has the DNA TGCGCCAGCAGCTTACGGGCAGGGTTGAATGAAAAACTGTTTTTT.

Worth noting for this clone: Other DNA variants within this sample encode the same CDR3. In nucleotides, the CDR3 is TGTGCCAGCAGTCGGGACAGGGAGTACGAGCAGTACTTC. This translates into CASSRDREYEQYF. J is TRBJ2-7 and V is TRBV6-5; TRBD1 matches 9 bases. The CDR3 spans 13 residues. Germline trimming cut 5 bases from V and 4 bases from J; bases unmatched to any gene: 3. Germline loops: CDR1 MNHEY, CDR2 SVGAGI.

The chain has TRBV19 and TRBJ1-5, with TRBD1 identical over 8 bases. V was pared by 8 bases and J by 6 bases, with 12 bases of the junction left unmatched. CDR3 length: 15 residues. Germline CDR1 reads LNHDA; CDR2 reads SQIVND (reference sequence). The CDR3, as DNA: TGTGCCAGTGTGGAGGACAGGGATGTTAGTCAGCCCCAGCATTTT. As protein: CASVEDRDVSQPQHF.

The V call is TRBV21-1, the J call TRBJ1-6. TRBV21-1 is marked as a pseudogene. There are 18 residues in the CDR3. The CDR3 bases are TGTGCCAGCAGCAAAGACAATGGTAGAGGGCAGAGTAATTCACCCCTCCACTTT. This gives the protein CASSKDNGRGQSNSPLHF.